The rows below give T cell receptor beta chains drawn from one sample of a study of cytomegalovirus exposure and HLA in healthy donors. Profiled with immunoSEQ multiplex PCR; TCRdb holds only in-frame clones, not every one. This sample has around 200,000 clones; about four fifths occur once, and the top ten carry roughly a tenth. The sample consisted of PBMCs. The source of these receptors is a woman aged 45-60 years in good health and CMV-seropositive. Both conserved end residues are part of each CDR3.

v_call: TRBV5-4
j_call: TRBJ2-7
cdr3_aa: CASSYQGGYEQYF

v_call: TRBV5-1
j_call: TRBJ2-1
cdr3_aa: CASSSGRGYNEQFF

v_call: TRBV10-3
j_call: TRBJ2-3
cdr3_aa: CAISSRVEDTQYF

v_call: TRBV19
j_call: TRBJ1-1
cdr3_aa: CASTPGTGNTEAFF

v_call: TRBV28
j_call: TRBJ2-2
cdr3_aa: CASSRDRVTGELFF

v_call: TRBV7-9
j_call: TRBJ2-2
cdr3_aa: CASSLKRRTTGELFF

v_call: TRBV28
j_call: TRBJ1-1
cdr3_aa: CASSSSGDTNTEAFF

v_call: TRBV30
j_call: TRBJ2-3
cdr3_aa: CAWSPGTGGTDTQYF

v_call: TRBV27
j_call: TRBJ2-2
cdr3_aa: CASTPQGLQNTGELFF

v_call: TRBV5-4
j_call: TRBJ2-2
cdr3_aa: CASTQRGSNTGELFF

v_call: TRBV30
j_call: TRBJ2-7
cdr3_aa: CAWSGKTTGGFYEQYF

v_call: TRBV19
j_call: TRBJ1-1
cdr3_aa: CASTNRQGGTEAFF

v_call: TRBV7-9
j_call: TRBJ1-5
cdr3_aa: CASSLRGSNQPQHF

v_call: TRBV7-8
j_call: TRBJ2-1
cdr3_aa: CASSSRDRGYNEQFF

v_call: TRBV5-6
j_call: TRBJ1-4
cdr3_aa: CASSQGLGNEKLFF

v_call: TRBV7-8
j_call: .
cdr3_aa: CASSLFIGTSLEQYF

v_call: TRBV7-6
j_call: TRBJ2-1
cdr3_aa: CASSPGSPGSYNEQFF

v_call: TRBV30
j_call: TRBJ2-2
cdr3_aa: CAWRRGLTGELFF

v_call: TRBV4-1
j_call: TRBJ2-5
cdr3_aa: CASSQDWLAGQETQYF